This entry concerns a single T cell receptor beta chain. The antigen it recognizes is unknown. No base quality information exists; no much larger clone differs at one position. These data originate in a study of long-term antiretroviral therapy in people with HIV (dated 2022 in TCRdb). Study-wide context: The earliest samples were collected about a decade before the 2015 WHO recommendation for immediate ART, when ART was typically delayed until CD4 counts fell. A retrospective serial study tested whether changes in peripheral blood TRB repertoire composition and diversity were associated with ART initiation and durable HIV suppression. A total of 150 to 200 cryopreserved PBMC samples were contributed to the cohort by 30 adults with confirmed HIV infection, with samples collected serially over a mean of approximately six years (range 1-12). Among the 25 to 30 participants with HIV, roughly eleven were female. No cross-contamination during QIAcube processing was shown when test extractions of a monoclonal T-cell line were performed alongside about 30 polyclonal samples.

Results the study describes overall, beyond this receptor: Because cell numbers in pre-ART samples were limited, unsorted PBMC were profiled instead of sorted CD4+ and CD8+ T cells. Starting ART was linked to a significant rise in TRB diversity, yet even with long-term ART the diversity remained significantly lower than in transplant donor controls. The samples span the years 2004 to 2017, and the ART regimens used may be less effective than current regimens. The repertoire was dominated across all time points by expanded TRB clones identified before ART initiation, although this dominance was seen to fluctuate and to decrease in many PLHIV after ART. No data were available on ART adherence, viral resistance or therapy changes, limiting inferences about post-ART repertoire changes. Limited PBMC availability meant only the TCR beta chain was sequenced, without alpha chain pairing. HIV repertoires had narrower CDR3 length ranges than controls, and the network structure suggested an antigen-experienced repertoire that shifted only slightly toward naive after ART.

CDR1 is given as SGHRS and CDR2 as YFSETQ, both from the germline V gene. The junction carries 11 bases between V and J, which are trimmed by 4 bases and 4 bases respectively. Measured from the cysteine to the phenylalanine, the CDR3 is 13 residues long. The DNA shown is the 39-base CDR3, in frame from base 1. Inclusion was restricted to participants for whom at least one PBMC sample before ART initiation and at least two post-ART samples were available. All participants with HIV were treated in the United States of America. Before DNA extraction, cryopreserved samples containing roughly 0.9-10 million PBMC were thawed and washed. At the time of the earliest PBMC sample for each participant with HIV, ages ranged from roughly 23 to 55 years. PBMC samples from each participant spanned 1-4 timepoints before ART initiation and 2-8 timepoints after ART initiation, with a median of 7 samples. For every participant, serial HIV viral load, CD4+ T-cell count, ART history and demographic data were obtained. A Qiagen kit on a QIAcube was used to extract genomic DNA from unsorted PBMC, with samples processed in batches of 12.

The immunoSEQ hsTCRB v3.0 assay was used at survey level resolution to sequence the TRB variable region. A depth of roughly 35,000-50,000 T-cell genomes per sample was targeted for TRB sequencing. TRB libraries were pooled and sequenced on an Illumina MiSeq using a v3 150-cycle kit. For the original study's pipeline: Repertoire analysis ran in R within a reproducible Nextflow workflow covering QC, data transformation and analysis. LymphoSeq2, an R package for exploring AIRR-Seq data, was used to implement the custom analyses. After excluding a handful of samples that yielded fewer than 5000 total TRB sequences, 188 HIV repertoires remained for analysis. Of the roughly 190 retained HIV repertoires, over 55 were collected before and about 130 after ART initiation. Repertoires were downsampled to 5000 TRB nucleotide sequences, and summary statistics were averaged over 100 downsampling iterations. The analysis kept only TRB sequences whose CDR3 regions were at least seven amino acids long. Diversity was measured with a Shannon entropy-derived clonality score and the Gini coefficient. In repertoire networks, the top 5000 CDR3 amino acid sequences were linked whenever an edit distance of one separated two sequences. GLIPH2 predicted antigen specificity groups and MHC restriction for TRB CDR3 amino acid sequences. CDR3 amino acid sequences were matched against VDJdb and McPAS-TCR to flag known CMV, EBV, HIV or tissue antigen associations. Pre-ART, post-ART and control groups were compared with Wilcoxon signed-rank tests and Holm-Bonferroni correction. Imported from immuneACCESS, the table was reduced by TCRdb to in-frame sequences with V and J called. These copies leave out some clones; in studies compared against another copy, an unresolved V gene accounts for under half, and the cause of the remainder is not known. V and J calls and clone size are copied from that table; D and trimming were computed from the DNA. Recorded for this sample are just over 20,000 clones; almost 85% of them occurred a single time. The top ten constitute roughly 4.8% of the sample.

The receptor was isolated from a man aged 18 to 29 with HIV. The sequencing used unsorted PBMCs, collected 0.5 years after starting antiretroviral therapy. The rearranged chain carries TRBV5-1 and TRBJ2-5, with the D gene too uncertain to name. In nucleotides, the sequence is TGCGCCAGCAGCCAGGACCCTCCAGAGACCCAGTACTTC. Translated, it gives CASSQDPPETQYF.